This entry features one TCR beta chain sequence. Its antigen is as yet unknown. This specimen belongs to a study of human T cells and chemical hapten exposure. Study-wide results and limits: TCRs above 1 in 1000 frequency stayed constant with DPC sensitization.

The study's library attached unique molecular identifiers to single cDNA molecules. TCRdb independently ran MiXCR on the RACE reads; one entry per CDR3 protein. The sample includes 180,000 or so distinct CDR3 sequences, approximately 20% of them seen just once. With 8 bases removed from V and 1 base from J, the gap between germline ends came to 12 bases. This CDR3 contains 14 residues. Germline V gene lookup returns CDR1 SGHAT and CDR2 FQNNGV. The time point here: patch test 1, 2 weeks after DPC sensitization. Treatment described: therapeutic diphenylcyclopropenone sensitization with weekly scalp DPC.

The V and J genes are TRBV11-2 and TRBJ2-1, with D possibly being TRBD1 (5 bases). The sample here was whole blood, taken in connection with sensitization to the hapten diphenylcyclopropenone (DPC). This clonotype was obtained from a woman aged 50 to 60 with alopecia areata. Some clones in this sample may be carry-over from other donors' samples. CDR3 bases: TGTGCCAGCGGGCCTAGGGGTTCCTACAATGAGCAGTTCTTC. It is translated as CASGPRGSYNEQFF.